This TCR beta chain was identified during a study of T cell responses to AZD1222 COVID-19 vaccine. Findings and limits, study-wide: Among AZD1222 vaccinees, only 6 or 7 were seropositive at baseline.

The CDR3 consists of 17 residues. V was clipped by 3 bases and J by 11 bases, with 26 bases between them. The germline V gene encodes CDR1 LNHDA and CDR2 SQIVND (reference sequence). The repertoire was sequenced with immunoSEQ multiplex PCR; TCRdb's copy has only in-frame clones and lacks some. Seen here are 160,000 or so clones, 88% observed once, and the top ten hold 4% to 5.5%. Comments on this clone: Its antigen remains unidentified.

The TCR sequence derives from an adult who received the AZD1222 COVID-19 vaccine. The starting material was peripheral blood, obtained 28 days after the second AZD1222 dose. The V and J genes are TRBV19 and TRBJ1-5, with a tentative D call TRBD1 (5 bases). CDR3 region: CASSMERVTVGMTAQHF. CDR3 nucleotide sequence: TGTGCCAGTAGTATGGAAAGGGTGACAGTGGGGATGACGGCCCAGCATTTT.